This entry lists 10 T cell receptor beta chains sequenced from one sample in a study of glioma-infiltrating T cells. Using RNA template, CDR3s of TCR alpha and beta were amplified with iRepertoire arm-PCR. TCRdb fed the multiplex PCR reads into MiXCR, producing one record per CDR3 protein. The sample has fewer than 110,000 distinct CDR3 sequences, around 28% seen once. The source material was glioma tissue, nonneoplastic brain tissue, or PBMCs (not recorded which). These receptors were obtained from a human donor with low-grade glioma or glioblastoma, undergoing nonglioma brain surgery, or in good health (not recorded which).

This clonotype showed up many times. V gene TRBV20-1 combines with J gene TRBJ2-3; D ambiguous. The CDR3 is 12 residues long. The germline V gene has CDR1 DFQATT and CDR2 SNEGSKA (reference sequence). Between the trimmed V and J ends, which lost 6 bases and 4 bases, there was a span of 11 bases. The CDR3 region is CSAADWADTQYF. DNA of the CDR3: TGCAGTGCGGCCGACTGGGCAGATACGCAGTATTTT.

This clonotype appeared many times. The chain links TRBV6-1 to TRBJ2-1; 13 bases align to TRBD2. This CDR3 contains 15 residues. Trimming removed 5 bases from V and 8 bases from J; junction bases left unmatched: 6. CDR1 and CDR2 from the germline V gene are MNHNS and SASEGT. The CDR3 DNA reads TGTGCCAGCAGTAGGACTAGCGGGGGTTTTTATGAGCAGTTCTTC. It specifies CASSRTSGGFYEQFF.

With regard to this clonotype: The germline gene is not matched at one end of the junction; a read error may be the cause. This chain links TRBV11-2 with TRBJ1-1; the D is unclear. The germline V gene encodes CDR1 SGHAT and CDR2 FQNNGV. The CDR3 runs 14 residues. The CDR3 loop is CASSWGEPDTEDFF. The CDR3 DNA reads as TGTGCCAGCAGCTGGGGAGAACCAGACACTGAAGATTTCTTT.

This clonotype was observed at least ten times. The rearrangement links TRBV20-1 to TRBJ2-2; D is possibly TRBD1 (6 bases). The CDR3 length is 16 residues. V dropped 1 base and J dropped 5 bases, with 17 bases sitting between them. In germline, CDR1 is DFQATT, CDR2 SNEGSKA (reference sequence). This CDR3 is CSARGGLGGGTGELFF. DNA of the CDR3: TGCAGTGCTAGAGGGGGGCTAGGGGGTGGTACCGGGGAGCTGTTTTTT.

This clonotype was detected a few times. The CDR3 coding sequence is TGTGCCAGCAGCCGCGACATGTGGATGAACACTGAAGCTTTCTTT. It encodes CASSRDMWMNTEAFF. The rearrangement joins TRBV3-1 to TRBJ1-1, with D uncertain. From germline, CDR1 is LGHDT and CDR2 YNNKEL (reference sequence). The length of the CDR3 is 15 residues. The V end was cut by 4 bases, the J end by 0 bases, with 12 bases between.

This clonotype appeared many times. The chain has TRBV7-2 and TRBJ2-7; D ambiguous. Germline V CDR1 and CDR2: SGHTA, FQGNSA. This CDR3 has 13 amino acids. The ends were cut back, 2 bases at V and 3 bases at J, with 8 bases in the middle. The CDR3 bases are TGTGCCAGCAGCTTAAAGCGATTCTACGAGCAGTACTTC. Its protein product is CASSLKRFYEQYF. The whole variable domain, remainder taken from reference TRBV7-2 and TRBJ2-7, is GAGVSQSPSNKVTEKGKDVELRCDPISGHTALYWYRQSLGQGLEFLIYFQGNSAPDKSGLPSDRFSAERTGGSVSTLTIQRTQQEDSAVYLCASSLKRFYEQYFGPGTRLTVT.

There are a few counts of this clonotype. The chain joins TRBV4-2 to TRBJ1-1; TRBD1 matches at 7 bases. Germline V gene sequence: CDR1 LGHNA, CDR2 YNFKEQ. V was pared by 1 base and J by 12 bases, with 17 bases of the junction left unmatched. This CDR3 is 16 amino acids long. The CDR3 loop is CASSQAGGRDYIEPFF. The CDR3 DNA is TGTGCCAGCAGCCAAGCAGGGGGTAGGGATTATATTGAGCCTTTCTTT.

This sequence joins TRBV20-1 and TRBJ2-1; TRBD2 matches at 9 bases. The germline V gene encodes CDR1 DFQATT and CDR2 SNEGSKA (reference sequence). The trim removed 0 bases at V and 6 bases at J, leaving 9 bases unmatched. CDR3 length: 16 residues. The CDR3, as DNA: TGCAGTGCTAGAGAAGAGCTGACTAGCGGAACCAATGAGCAGTTCTTC. It encodes CSAREELTSGTNEQFF.

A single count supports this clonotype. This sequence may be a read error, since a much larger clone differs from it by one base. CDR3 in DNA: TGTGCCAGCAGCCGAGTACTAGCGTCTAGCACAGATACGCAGTATTTT. Its protein is CASSRVLASSTDTQYF. This chain joins TRBV3-1 and TRBJ2-3; 7 bases fit TRBD2. CDR1 is LGHDT and CDR2 is YNNKEL in the germline V gene (reference sequence). The CDR3 has 16 amino acids. V was clipped by 4 bases and J by 0 bases; unmatched bases: 7.

This clonotype has just a few counts. The DNA for the CDR3 is TGTGCCAGCAGTTACTCGAAGGGGGAAGGTGGTCAGCCCCAGCATTTT. As protein: CASSYSKGEGGQPQHF. The chain uses TRBV6-5 and TRBJ1-5; D perhaps matches TRBD1 (6 bases). V dropped 0 bases and J dropped 6 bases, with 15 bases sitting between them. The CDR3 covers 16 residues. The V gene's germline CDR1 is MNHEY and CDR2 SVGAGI.